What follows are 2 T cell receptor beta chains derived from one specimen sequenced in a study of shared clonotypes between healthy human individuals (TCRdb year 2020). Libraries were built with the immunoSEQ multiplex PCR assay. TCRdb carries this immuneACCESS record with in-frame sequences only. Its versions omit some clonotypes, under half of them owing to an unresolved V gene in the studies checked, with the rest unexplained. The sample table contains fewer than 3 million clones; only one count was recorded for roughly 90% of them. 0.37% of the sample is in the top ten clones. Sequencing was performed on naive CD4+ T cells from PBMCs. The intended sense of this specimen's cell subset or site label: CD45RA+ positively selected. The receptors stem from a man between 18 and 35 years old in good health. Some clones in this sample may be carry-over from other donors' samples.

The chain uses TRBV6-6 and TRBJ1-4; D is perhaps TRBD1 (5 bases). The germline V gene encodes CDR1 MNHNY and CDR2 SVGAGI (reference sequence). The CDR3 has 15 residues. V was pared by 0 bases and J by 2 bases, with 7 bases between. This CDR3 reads CASSYSGDTNEKLFF. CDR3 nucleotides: TGTGCCAGCAGTTACTCGGGGGATACTAATGAAAAACTGTTTTTT.

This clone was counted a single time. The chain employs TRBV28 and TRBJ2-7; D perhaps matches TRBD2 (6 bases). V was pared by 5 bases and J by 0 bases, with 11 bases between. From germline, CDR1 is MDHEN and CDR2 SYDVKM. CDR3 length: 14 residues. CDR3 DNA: TGTGCCAGCAGTCGAGGGGACTCCTCCTACGAGCAGTACTTC. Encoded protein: CASSRGDSSYEQYF.